This T cell receptor beta chain was sequenced during a study of PD-1 blockade in classical Hodgkin lymphoma. Study summary: Every 2 weeks, patients got 3 mg/kg intravenous nivolumab.

From germline, CDR1 is SGHRS and CDR2 YFSETQ. V gave up 0 bases and J gave up 4 bases; unmatched junction bases: 4. This CDR3 comprises 15 residues. This clone was recorded once. No antigen is known for it. Using immunoSEQ multiplex PCR, the repertoire was profiled, and TCRdb retains in-frame clones only, with some absent. The sample holds about 94,000 clones, roughly nine tenths seen once. Findings and caveats of the study: Individuals initiating nivolumab under 1 year after ASCT were excluded. The repertoire differences lack a defined cause, possibly disease activity or prior therapy. Diversity in CD4+ TCRs, unlike that measured in CD8+ TCRs, had risen significantly by C4D1.

Brentuximab vedotin exposure varied, and every patient relapsed after autologous stem cell transplantation. The V and J genes are TRBV5-1 and TRBJ2-7; 10 nucleotides agree with TRBD2. The TCR sequence derives from a human donor with classical Hodgkin lymphoma. Sequencing was performed on peripheral blood mononuclear cells (PBMCs), taken before the second cycle of nivolumab. The CDR3 DNA sequence: TGCGCCAGCAGCTTGGTGGCTAGCGGGAGTTACGAGCAGTACTTC. Translating gives CASSLVASGSYEQYF.